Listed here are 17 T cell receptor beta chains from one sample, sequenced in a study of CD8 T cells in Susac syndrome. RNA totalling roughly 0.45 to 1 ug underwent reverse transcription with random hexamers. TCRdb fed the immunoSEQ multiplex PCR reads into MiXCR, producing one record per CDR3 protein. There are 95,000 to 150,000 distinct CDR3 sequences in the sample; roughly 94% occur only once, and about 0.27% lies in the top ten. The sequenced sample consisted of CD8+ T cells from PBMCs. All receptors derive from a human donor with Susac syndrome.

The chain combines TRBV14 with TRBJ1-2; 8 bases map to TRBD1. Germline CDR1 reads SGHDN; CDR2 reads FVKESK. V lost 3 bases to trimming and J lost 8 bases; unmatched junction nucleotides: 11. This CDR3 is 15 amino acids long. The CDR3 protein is CASSQRGTGLWGYTF. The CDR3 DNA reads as TGTGCCAGCAGCCAGAGAGGGACAGGACTATGGGGCTACACCTTC. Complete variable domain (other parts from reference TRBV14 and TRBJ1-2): EAGVTQFPSHSVIEKGQTVTLRCDPISGHDNLYWYRRVMGKEIKFLLHFVKESKQDESGMPNNRFLAERTGGTYSTLKVQPAELEDSGVYFCASSQRGTGLWGYTFGSGTRLTVV.

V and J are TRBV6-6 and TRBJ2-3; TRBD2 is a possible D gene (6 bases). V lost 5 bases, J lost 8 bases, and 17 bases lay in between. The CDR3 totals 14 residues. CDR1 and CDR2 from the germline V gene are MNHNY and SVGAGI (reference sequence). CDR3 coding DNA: TGTGCCAGCAGTGACACGACGCGGGGAGGTACGCAGTATTTT. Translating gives CASSDTTRGGTQYF.

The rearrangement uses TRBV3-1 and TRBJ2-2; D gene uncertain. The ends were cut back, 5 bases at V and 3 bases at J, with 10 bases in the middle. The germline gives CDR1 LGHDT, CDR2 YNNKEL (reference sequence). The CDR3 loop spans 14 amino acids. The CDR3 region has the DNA TGTGCCAGCAGCACCTTTGGGGACACCGGGGAGCTGTTTTTT. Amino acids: CASSTFGDTGELFF.

The CDR3 DNA follows: TGTGCCATCAACGTGGTAGACACCAACCCCAATGAGCAGTTCTTC. It codes for CAINVVDTNPNEQFF. The chain has TRBV10-3 and TRBJ2-1; D call uncertain. The V gene lost 7 bases and the J gene lost 6 bases, with 19 bases spanning the gap. The germline V gene has CDR1 ENHRY and CDR2 SYGVKD. This CDR3 comprises 15 residues.

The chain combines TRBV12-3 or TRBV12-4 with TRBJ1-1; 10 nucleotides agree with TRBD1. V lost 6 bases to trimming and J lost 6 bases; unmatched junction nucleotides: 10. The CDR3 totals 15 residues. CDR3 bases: TGTGCCAGCAGCGCCAGGGGACAGGGGAGGGCTGAAGCTTTCTTT. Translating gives CASSARGQGRAEAFF.

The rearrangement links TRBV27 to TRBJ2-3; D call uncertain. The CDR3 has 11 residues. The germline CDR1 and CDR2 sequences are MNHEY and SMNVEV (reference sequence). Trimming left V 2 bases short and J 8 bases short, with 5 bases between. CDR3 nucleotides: TGTGCCAGCAGTTTAGGTTTTACGCAGTATTTT. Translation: CASSLGFTQYF.

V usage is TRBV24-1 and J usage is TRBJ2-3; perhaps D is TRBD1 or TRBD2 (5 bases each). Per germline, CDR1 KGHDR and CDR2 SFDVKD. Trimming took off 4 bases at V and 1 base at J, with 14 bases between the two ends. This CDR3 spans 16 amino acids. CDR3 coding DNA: TGTGCCACCAGTGACAGAGGAAGGGACGGCACAGATACGCAGTATTTT. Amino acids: CATSDRGRDGTDTQYF.

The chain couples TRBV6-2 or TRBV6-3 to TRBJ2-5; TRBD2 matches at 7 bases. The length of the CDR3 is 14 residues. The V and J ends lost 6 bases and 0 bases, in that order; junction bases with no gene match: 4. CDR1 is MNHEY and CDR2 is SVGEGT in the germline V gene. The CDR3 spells CASRTGTNQETQYF. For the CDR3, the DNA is TGTGCCAGCAGGACCGGGACTAACCAAGAGACCCAGTACTTC.

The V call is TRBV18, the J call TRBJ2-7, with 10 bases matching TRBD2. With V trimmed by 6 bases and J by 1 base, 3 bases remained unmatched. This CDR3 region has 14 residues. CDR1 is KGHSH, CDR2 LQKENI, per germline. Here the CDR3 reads CASSGLAASYEQYF. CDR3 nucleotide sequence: TGTGCCAGCTCCGGACTAGCGGCATCCTACGAGCAGTACTTC.

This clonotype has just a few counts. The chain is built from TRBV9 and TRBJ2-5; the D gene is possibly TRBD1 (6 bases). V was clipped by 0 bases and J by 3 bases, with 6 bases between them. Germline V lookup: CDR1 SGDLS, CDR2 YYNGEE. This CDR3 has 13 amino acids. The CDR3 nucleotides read TGTGCCAGCAGCGTAGAGGGGGAAGAGACCCAGTACTTC. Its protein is CASSVEGEETQYF.

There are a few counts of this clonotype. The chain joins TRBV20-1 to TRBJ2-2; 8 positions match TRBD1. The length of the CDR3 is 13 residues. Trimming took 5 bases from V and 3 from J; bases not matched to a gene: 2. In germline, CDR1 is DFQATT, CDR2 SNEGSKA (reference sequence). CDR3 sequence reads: CSADRGDTGELFF. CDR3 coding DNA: TGCAGTGCTGACAGGGGAGACACCGGGGAGCTGTTTTTT.

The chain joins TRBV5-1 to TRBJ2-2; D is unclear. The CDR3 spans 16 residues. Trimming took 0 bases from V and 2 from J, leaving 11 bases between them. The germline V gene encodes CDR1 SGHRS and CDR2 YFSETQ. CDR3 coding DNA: TGCGCCAGCAGCTTGGTAACAGAATTAAACACCGGGGAGCTGTTTTTT. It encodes CASSLVTELNTGELFF.

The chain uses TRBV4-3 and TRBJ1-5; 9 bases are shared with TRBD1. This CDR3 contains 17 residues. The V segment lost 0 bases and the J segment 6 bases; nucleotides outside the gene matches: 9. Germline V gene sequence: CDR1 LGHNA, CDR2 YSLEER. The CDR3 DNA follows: TGCGCCAGCAGCCAAGATGTCGGGACAGGGTCAAGTCAGCCCCAGCATTTT. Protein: CASSQDVGTGSSQPQHF.

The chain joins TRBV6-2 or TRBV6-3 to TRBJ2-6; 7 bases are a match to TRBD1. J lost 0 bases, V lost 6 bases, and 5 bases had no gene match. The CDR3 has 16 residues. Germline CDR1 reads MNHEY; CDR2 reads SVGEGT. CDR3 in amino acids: CASSTDRVSGANVLTF. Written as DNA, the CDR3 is TGTGCCAGCAGCACCGACAGGGTCTCTGGGGCCAACGTCCTGACTTTC.

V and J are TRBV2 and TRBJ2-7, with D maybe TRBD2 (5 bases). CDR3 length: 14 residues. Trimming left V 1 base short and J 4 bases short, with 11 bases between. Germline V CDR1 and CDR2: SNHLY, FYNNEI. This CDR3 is CASSEDRGSYEQYF. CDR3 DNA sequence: TGTGCCAGCAGTGAAGATCGGGGTTCGTACGAGCAGTACTTC.

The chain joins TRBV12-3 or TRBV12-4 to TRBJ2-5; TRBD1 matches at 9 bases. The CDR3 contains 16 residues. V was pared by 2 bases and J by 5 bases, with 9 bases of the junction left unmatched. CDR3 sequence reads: CASSLFPPGQGETQYF. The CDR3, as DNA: TGTGCCAGCAGTTTATTCCCCCCGGGACAGGGCGAGACCCAGTACTTC.

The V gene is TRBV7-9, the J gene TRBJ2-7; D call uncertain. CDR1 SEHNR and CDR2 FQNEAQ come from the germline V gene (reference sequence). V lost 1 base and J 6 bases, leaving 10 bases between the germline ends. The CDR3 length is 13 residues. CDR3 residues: CASSLGDSREQYF. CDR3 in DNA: TGTGCCAGCAGCTTAGGAGACTCGCGCGAGCAGTACTTC.